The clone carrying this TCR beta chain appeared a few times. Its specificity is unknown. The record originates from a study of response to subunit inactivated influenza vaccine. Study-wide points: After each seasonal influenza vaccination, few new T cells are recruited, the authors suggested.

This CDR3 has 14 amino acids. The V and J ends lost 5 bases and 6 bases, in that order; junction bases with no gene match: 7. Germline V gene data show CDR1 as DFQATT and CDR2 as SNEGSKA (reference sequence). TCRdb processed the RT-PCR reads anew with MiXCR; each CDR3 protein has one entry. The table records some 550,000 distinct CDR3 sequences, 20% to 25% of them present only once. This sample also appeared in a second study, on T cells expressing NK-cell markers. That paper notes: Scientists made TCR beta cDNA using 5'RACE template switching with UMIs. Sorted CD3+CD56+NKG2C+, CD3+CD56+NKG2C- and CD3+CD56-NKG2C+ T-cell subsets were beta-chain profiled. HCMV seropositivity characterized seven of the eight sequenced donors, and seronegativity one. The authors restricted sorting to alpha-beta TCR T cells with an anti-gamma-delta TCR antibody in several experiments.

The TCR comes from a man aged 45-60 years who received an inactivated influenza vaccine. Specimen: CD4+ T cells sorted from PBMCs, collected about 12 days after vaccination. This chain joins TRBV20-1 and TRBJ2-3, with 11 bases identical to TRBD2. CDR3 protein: CSASVAGGPDTQYF. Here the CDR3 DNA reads TGCAGTGCTTCTGTAGCGGGAGGGCCGGATACGCAGTATTTT.